These T cell receptor beta chains were read from a single sample in a study of T cells after posttransplantation cyclophosphamide. Sequenced by immunoSEQ multiplex PCR; TCRdb stores in-frame clones only, minus some. This table has approximately 21,000 clones, roughly 98% appearing once. Sequences were obtained from naive CD8+ T cells sorted from PBMCs. The receptor source for this set is a man aged 35-49 years in good health, CMV-negative, and a related stem cell transplant donor. Each CDR3 is given with its conserved first and last residue.

j_gene	len	v_gene	CDR3aa
TRBJ1-1	14	TRBV5-4	CASSLRGTNTEAFF
TRBJ2-1	14	TRBV4-1	CASSKNKFYNEQFF
TRBJ2-1	13	TRBV29-1	CSGAGGVSNEQFF
TRBJ1-1	14	TRBV19	CASSMGVGNTEAFF
TRBJ2-7	18	TRBV4-1	CASSQERSGSALSYEQYF
TRBJ2-7	14	TRBV19	CASSSGTGPYEQYF
TRBJ2-3	15	TRBV9	CASSATSGRGDTQYF
TRBJ2-1	15	TRBV7-9	CASSHSGRSYNEQFF
TRBJ2-2	13	TRBV30	CAWSVGGGGALFF
TRBJ1-5	18	TRBV15	CATSRDAGGAESNQPQHF
TRBJ2-1	15	TRBV4-3	CASSQGTGAPNEQFF
TRBJ2-7	14	TRBV19	CASSLGGGDYEQYF
TRBJ2-7	15	TRBV6-6	CASSLRTSVSYEQYF
TRBJ2-1	15	TRBV14	CASSQVTLRGDEQFF
TRBJ1-1	11	TRBV27	CASITGTEAFF
TRBJ2-2	16	TRBV11-2	CASSLEIAPDTGELFF
TRBJ2-7	16	TRBV4-1	CASSQVPGQGTYEQYF
TRBJ2-7	16	TRBV5-5	CASSLGGVQSSYEQYF
TRBJ2-3	14	TRBV5-1	CASSLEGGTDTQYF